The 4 T cell receptor beta chains below all came from one sample that was sequenced in a study of technical replicates of blood from a few donors. Libraries were prepared by immunoSEQ multiplex PCR; TCRdb keeps only in-frame clonotypes and omits some of them. The sample has fewer than 85,000 clones, roughly 94% seen once; the top ten hold approximately 0.25%. The source material was T cells isolated from PBMCs. These receptors all come from a human donor in good health.

This chain joins TRBV27 and TRBJ1-2, with TRBD1 matching over 7 bases. The CDR3 extends over 14 amino acids. The germline V gene encodes CDR1 MNHEY and CDR2 SMNVEV (reference sequence). V lost 3 bases, J lost 2 bases, and 3 bases stayed unmatched. The CDR3, as DNA: TGTGCCAGCAGTTTGGTGGGACAGAACTATGGCTACACCTTC. Residues: CASSLVGQNYGYTF.

CDR3 region: CASGKTGGQETQYF. Here the CDR3 DNA reads TGTGCCAGCGGTAAGACAGGGGGCCAAGAGACCCAGTACTTC. The chain links TRBV5-4 to TRBJ2-5, with TRBD1 identical over 9 bases. Germline CDR1 is SGHNT and CDR2 is YYREEE (reference sequence). CDR3 length equals 14 residues. V lost 7 bases to trimming and J lost 1 base; unmatched junction nucleotides: 5. Based on the CDR3 plus reference TRBV5-4 and TRBJ2-5, the full variable domain is ETGVTQSPTHLIKTRGQQVTLRCSSQSGHNTVSWYQQALGQGPQFIFQYYREEENGRGNFPPRFSGLQFPNYSSELNVNALELDDSALYLCASGKTGGQETQYFGPGTRLLVL.

The chain has TRBV29-1 and TRBJ2-7; D may be TRBD2 (5 bases). This CDR3 has 13 residues. The V end was cut by 7 bases, the J end by 2 bases, with 15 bases between. Germline CDR1 SQVTM, CDR2 ANQGSEA. CDR3: CSGLLGETYEQYF. The CDR3 DNA is TGCAGCGGGCTCCTCGGGGAGACCTACGAGCAGTACTTC.

This sequence joins TRBV29-1 and TRBJ2-1; 12 bases are a match to TRBD2. Germline values: CDR1 SQVTM, CDR2 ANQGSEA. This CDR3 contains 13 residues. Trimming cost V 7 bases and J 9 bases; bases outside gene matches: 7. The CDR3 DNA follows: TGCAGCGGGAGACTAGCGGGAGTTGGTGAGCAGTTCTTC. Its translation: CSGRLAGVGEQFF.